This is a list of T cell receptor beta chains from one sample in a study of cytomegalovirus exposure and HLA in healthy donors. Generated by immunoSEQ multiplex PCR, the TCRdb table keeps only in-frame clones and is missing some. Among some 140,000 clones listed, approximately 74% were seen once. Source material: PBMCs. The source is a man aged 25-45 years in good health and CMV-seronegative. Both conserved end residues are part of each CDR3. Fields, in order: J gene, V gene, clone size, D gene, CDR3 DNA, CDR3 protein. A D gene is named only where the DNA matches it firmly. Clone size is not always given. Where it is, it says once, few, many or a class for expanded clones.

TRBJ1-2 TRBV21-1 NA NA TGTGCCAGCAGCTGTCAAGGACCGGACAGGGTCGCGAGGGACACCTTC CASSCQGPDRVARDTF
TRBJ2-5 TRBV5-4 few TRBD2 TGTGCCAGCAGCTCCCTTAGCGGGGGGAAGGAGACCCAGTACTTC CASSSLSGGKETQYF
TRBJ1-1 TRBV28 NA TRBD1 TGTGCCAGCAGGCAAGACAGGGTCGGTGGCACTGAAGCTTTCTTT CASRQDRVGGTEAFF
TRBJ2-1 TRBV7-8 NA TRBD1 TGTGCCAGCAGCAGCGACAGGGGATGGCACAGTGAGCAGTTCTTC CASSSDRGWHSEQFF
TRBJ2-5 TRBV11-1 once TRBD2 TGTGCCAGCAGCCCACAGACTAGCGGGGTTGAGACCCAGTACTTC CASSPQTSGVETQYF
TRBJ1-2 TRBV5-1 NA NA TGCGCCAGCAGCTTGGGGGAGAGTGGCTATGGCTACACCTTC CASSLGESGYGYTF
TRBJ1-1 TRBV30 NA NA TGTGCCTGGAGTGTAATGGGGGGAGGGAGGACTGAAGCTTTCTTT CAWSVMGGGRTEAFF
TRBJ1-5 TRBV15 NA NA TGTGCCACCAGCAGAGACTATCAGCCCCAGCATTTT CATSRDYQPQHF
TRBJ1-4 TRBV5-8 few TRBD1 TGTGCCAGCGCTCGGACAGGAGTCGACGAAAAACTGTTTTTT CASARTGVDEKLFF
TRBJ2-5 TRBV2 NA TRBD2 TGTGCCAGCAGTGAGGTTTTAGCGGGGGGGCGGTACTTC CASSEVLAGGRYF
TRBJ2-3 TRBV5-4 NA TRBD2 TGTGCCAGCAGCCTAGCGGGGGGGACAGATACGCAGTATTTT CASSLAGGTDTQYF
TRBJ2-1 TRBV27 NA TRBD2 TGTGCCAGCAAAAATGCCGGGGGACTAGACGGCAATGAGCAGTTCTTC CASKNAGGLDGNEQFF
TRBJ2-1 TRBV30 once TRBD2 TGTGCCTGGAGTGGCTTAGCGGGGGGGCTCCACAATGAGCAGTTCTTC CAWSGLAGGLHNEQFF
TRBJ2-5 TRBV7-2 NA TRBD2 TGTGCCAGCAGCGGTTCGGGGGGGCTGGCCCAGTACTTC CASSGSGGLAQYF
TRBJ2-5 TRBV7-9 once TRBD1 TGTGCCAGCAGCTCGGGACAGAACCAAGAGACCCAGTACTTC CASSSGQNQETQYF
TRBJ2-7 TRBV5-1 NA TRBD1 TGCGCCAGCAGCGGGCTGTCCGGGACAGGGGGCGAGCAGTACTTC CASSGLSGTGGEQYF
TRBJ1-1 TRBV6-1 NA TRBD1 TGTGCCAGCAGTGAAGGGACAGGGCAGCTGAACACTGAAGCTTTCTTT CASSEGTGQLNTEAFF
TRBJ1-5 TRBV27 NA NA TGTGCCAGCACCCCCCTGGGCAGCCAGAATCAGCCCCAGAATTTT CASTPLGSQNQPQNF
TRBJ1-5 TRBV7-9 NA NA TGTGCCAGCAGCTTAGGAGGGATCGAACAGCCCCAGCATTTT CASSLGGIEQPQHF
TRBJ2-1 TRBV2 NA NA TGTGCCAGCAGCGGGAGCCGTAGCTCCTACAATGAGCAGTTCTTC CASSGSRSSYNEQFF
TRBJ1-1 TRBV7-9 once TRBD1 TGTGCCAGCAGCTTAGCGGGGACAGAGAACACTGAAGCTTTCTTT CASSLAGTENTEAFF
TRBJ2-7 TRBV4-1 NA TRBD1 TGCGCCAGCAGCCAAGTACAGGGGGCCTACGAGCAGTACTTC CASSQVQGAYEQYF
TRBJ1-5 TRBV6-1 few TRBD1 TGTGCCAGCAGAGGACAGGGAACCAATCAGCCCCAGCATTTT CASRGQGTNQPQHF
TRBJ1-2 TRBV9 NA NA TGTGCCAGCAGCCCGACCGGGGGGCTAGGAAATGGCTACACCTTC CASSPTGGLGNGYTF
TRBJ1-3 TRBV4-2 once NA TGTGCCAGCAGCCCCCCCCTCGACACGGACTCTGGAAACACCATATATTTT CASSPPLDTDSGNTIYF
TRBJ1-2 TRBV6-5 NA TRBD1 TGTGCCAGCAGTAGAGGGACAGGGCCCAACTATGGCTACACCTTC CASSRGTGPNYGYTF
TRBJ2-3 TRBV29-1 NA NA TGCAGCGTTGATATGGCTAGAGGAACAGATACGCAGTATTTT CSVDMARGTDTQYF
TRBJ2-3 TRBV27 few NA TGTGCCAGCAGTTTTATCCCCGGAGATACGCAGTATTTT CASSFIPGDTQYF
TRBJ2-2 TRBV6-5 NA NA TGTGCCAGCAATAATCCGGGTTCGGCCGGGGAGCTGTTTTTT CASNNPGSAGELFF
TRBJ2-3 TRBV7-9 NA TRBD2 TGTGCCAGCAGCTTAGGAAGCGGGGGGGCTGGAGATACGCAGTATTTT CASSLGSGGAGDTQYF
TRBJ1-5 TRBV6-5 NA NA TGTGCCAGCAGTGGCAGCACCGACGGGCAGCCCCAGCATTTT CASSGSTDGQPQHF
TRBJ2-5 TRBV7-3 few NA TGTGCCAGCAGCTTATTGGGCTTTCCGAAAGAGACCCAGTACTTC CASSLLGFPKETQYF
TRBJ2-7 TRBV4-3 NA TRBD2 TGCGCCAGCAGCCAGTTACTAGCGGGGGGCTACGAGCAGTACTTC CASSQLLAGGYEQYF
TRBJ2-5 TRBV29-1 NA NA TGCAGCGGGGAGGTTCAGAAGACCCAGTACTTC CSGEVQKTQYF
TRBJ1-5 TRBV5-6 NA TRBD1 TGTGCCAGCAGCCAAGGACAGGGGAAGGAAAAGCCCCAGCATTTT CASSQGQGKEKPQHF
TRBJ1-1 TRBV5-4 NA TRBD1 TGTGCCAGCAGCTCATGGACAGGGCGCACTGAAGCTTTCTTT CASSSWTGRTEAFF
TRBJ2-3 TRBV28 NA TRBD1 TGTGCCAGCAGTGAATCCGGGACAGGACTGGATACGCAGTATTTT CASSESGTGLDTQYF
TRBJ2-7 TRBV5-1 NA NA TGCGCCAGCAGCCGACCACAGGGTTGGTCCTACGAGCAGTACTTC CASSRPQGWSYEQYF
TRBJ2-5 TRBV7-2 NA NA TGTGCCAGCAGCTTAGCAAGGGGGGGAGGCCAAGAGACCCAGTACTTC CASSLARGGGQETQYF
TRBJ1-5 TRBV28 NA NA TGTGCCAGCAGCGACGACAGCAATAGCAATCAGCCCCAGCATTTT CASSDDSNSNQPQHF
TRBJ2-7 TRBV6-1 NA TRBD1 TGTGCCAGCAGTTTTGACAGGGGATCCTACGAGCAGTACTTC CASSFDRGSYEQYF
TRBJ2-7 TRBV5-1 NA TRBD1 TGCGCCAGCAGCTTGGGGGACAGAGCCTACGAGCAGTACTTC CASSLGDRAYEQYF
TRBJ2-6 TRBV9 NA TRBD2 TGTGCCAGCAGCGTATCCAGCGGGGGGGTGTCTGGGGCCAACGTCCTGACTTTC CASSVSSGGVSGANVLTF
TRBJ1-5 TRBV19 NA NA TGTGCCAGTAGTAACAGGGTTAACCAGCCCCAGCATTTT CASSNRVNQPQHF
TRBJ2-7 TRBV7-8 NA TRBD1 TGTGCCAGCAGCAACCGGGACAGGGGGCATAGGGAGCAGTACTTC CASSNRDRGHREQYF
TRBJ2-7 TRBV18 NA NA TGTGCCAGCTCATCGACTAGACCGACCCCCCGCTACGAGCAGTACTTC CASSSTRPTPRYEQYF
TRBJ2-7 TRBV5-1 NA TRBD1 TGCGCCAGCAGCCCGACAGGGGGCGACTCCTACGAGCAGTACTTC CASSPTGGDSYEQYF
TRBJ1-3 TRBV30 NA NA TGTGCCTGGAGTGTTGGAGATGCTGGAAACACCATATATTTT CAWSVGDAGNTIYF
TRBJ1-5 TRBV28 NA NA TGTGCCAGCAGTATCAACAGGTGGAATCAGCCCCAGCATTTT CASSINRWNQPQHF
TRBJ2-2 TRBV9 few NA TGTGCCAGCAGCGTATCGAGTAACACCGGGGAGCTGTTTTTT CASSVSSNTGELFF
TRBJ2-1 TRBV7-8 few TRBD1 TGTGCCAGCAGCCGAGACAGGGGTCAGAGGAATGAGCAGTTCTTC CASSRDRGQRNEQFF
TRBJ2-1 TRBV6-1 NA TRBD1 TGTGCCAGCAGTGATTCAGGGGGAATAGCGAAGCAGTTCTTC CASSDSGGIAKQFF
TRBJ2-7 TRBV10-3 NA TRBD1 TGTGCCATCAGTGAGTCGACTAAGGGGGCCCTTTTTGAGCAGTACTTC CAISESTKGALFEQYF
TRBJ2-7 TRBV19 NA NA TGTGCCAGTAGTATGACAGCAGACTACGAGCAGTACTTC CASSMTADYEQYF
TRBJ1-5 TRBV19 NA NA TGTGCCAGTTGTGATAGTCGTCGCAATCAGCCCCAGCATTTT CASCDSRRNQPQHF